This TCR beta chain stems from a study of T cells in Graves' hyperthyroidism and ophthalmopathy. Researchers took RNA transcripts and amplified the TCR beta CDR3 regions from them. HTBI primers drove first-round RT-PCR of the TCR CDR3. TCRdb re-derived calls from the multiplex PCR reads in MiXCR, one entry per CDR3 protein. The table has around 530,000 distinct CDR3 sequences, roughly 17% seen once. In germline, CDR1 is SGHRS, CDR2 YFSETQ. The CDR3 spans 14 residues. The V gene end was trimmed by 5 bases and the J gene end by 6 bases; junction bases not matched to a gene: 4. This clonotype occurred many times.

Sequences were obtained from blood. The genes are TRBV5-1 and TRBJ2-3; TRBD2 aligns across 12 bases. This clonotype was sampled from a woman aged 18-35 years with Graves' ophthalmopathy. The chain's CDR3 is CASRRLAGEDTQYF. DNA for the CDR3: TGCGCCAGCAGGAGACTAGCGGGGGAGGATACGCAGTATTTT.